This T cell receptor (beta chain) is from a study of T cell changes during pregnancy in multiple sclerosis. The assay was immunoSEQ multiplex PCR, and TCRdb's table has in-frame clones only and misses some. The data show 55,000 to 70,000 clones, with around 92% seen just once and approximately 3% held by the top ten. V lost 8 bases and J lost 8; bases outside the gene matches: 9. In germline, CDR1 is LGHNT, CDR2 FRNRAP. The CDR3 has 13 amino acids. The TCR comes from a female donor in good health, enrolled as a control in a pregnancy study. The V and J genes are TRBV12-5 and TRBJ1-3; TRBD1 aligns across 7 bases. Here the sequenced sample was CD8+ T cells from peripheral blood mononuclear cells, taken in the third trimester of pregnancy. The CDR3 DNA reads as TGTGCTAGTAAGACAGGGCCTGGGGACACCATATATTTT. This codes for CASKTGPGDTIYF.